This T cell receptor beta chain derives from a study of metastatic and nonmetastatic thyroid tumors. Study details: Samples came from malignant and benign thyroid patients, and repertoires were compared across blood and tumor or nodule tissue.

This clone has just a few counts. Its antigen is unknown. Study observations and caveats: In both blood and tumor samples, TCR beta diversity was reported significantly higher for malignant than benign nodules.

Thyroid surgery had not been preceded by any treatment in any patient. Original handling: CDR3 differences across clinicopathological groups were used to build a distant-metastasis classifier for papillary thyroid cancer. TCRdb re-called the PCR reads through MiXCR. The V and J calls follow TCRdb's processing rather than the paper's. This table holds about 35,000 clones, roughly 19% found once. There are 14 residues in the CDR3. Germline CDR1 and CDR2: SNHLY and FYNNEI. The clonotype was recovered from a female donor with papillary thyroid cancer or a benign thyroid nodule (not recorded which). Some clones in this sample may be carry-over from other donors' samples. The sample consisted of blood. The chain combines TRBV2 with TRBJ2-3, with TRBD1 as a possible D gene (5 bases). CDR3: CVSRKYAGSDTQYF. CDR3 nucleotides: TGTGTCAGTAGGAAATATGCAGGGTCAGATACGCAGTATTTT.